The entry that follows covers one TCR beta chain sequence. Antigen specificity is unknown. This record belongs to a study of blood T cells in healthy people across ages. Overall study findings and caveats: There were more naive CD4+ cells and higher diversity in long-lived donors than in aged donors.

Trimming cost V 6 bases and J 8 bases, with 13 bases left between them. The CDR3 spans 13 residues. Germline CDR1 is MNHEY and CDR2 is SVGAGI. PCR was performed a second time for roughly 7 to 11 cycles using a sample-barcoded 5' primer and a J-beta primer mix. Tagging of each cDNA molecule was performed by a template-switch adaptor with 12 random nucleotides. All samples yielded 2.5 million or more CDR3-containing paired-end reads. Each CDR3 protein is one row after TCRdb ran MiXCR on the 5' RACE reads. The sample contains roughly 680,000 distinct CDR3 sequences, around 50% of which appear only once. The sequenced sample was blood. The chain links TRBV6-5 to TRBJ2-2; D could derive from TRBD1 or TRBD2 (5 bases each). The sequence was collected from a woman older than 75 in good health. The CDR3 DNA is TGTGCCAGCAGCGAATGGGGGTTTGGGGAGCTGTTTTTT. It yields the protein CASSEWGFGELFF.